This TCR beta chain was identified during a study of blood T cell repertoires in COVID-19. Germline lookup yields CDR1 SGHDT and CDR2 YYEEEE. Trimming stripped 0 bases from V and 9 bases from J, with 19 bases between. CDR3 size: 17 residues. In the authors' workflow: Reference gene primer amplification in the assay estimated nucleated cell counts. Assay used: immunoSEQ multiplex PCR; TCRdb lists only in-frame clones, some missing. Clone size and V and J calls were adopted from that table, with D and trimming inferred from the DNA. Of about 67,000 clones in the sample, 79% were seen once. This clonotype was obtained from a woman in her sixties with acute or convalescent COVID-19. Sequenced sample: peripheral blood. The chain combines TRBV5-6 with TRBJ1-6; the D gene is possibly TRBD1 (5 bases). The CDR3 here is CASSLVPTRGRSSPLHF. The CDR3, as DNA: TGTGCCAGCAGCTTGGTTCCGACCCGGGGGAGATCTTCACCCCTCCACTTT. The whole variable domain, remainder taken from reference TRBV5-6 and TRBJ1-6, is DAGVTQSPTHLIKTRGQQVTLRCSPKSGHDTVSWYQQALGQGPQFIFQYYEEEERQRGNFPDRFSGHQFPNYSSELNVNALLLGDSALYLCASSLVPTRGRSSPLHFGNGTRLTVT.